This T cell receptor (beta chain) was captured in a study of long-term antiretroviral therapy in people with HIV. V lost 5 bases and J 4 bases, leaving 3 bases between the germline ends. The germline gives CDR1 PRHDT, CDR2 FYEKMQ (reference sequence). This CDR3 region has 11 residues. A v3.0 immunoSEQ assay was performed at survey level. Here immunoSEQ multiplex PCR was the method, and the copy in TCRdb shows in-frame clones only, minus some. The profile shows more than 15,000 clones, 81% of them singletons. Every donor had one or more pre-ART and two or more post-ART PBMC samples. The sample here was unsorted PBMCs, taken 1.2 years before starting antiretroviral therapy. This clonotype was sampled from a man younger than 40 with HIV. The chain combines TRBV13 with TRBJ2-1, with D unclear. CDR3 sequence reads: CASSTYNEQFF. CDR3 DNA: TGTGCCAGCAGCACATACAATGAGCAGTTCTTC.